A selection of T cell receptor beta chains follows, all from one sample in a study of sequential checkpoint blockade in melanoma. Produced via immunoSEQ multiplex PCR; TCRdb's table is partial and in-frame only. This sample yields around 9,000 clones, of which about 26% are seen a single time; approximately 22% belongs to the top ten. The specimen was tumor tissue (inferred from file names), collected from a patient given nivolumab and ipilimumab in sequence. Receptors originate from a human donor with melanoma. The CDR3 runs from the conserved cysteine through the conserved F or W. The order of the fields is CDR3 protein, CDR3 DNA, V gene, clone size, D gene, J gene. D genes are given only for firm matches. Size tells how often a clone was seen (once, few, many) or the class of an expanded clone, and some rows leave it out.

CDR3: CASSIAMGNQPQHF
DNA: TGTGCCAGTAGTATAGCCATGGGTAATCAGCCCCAGCATTTT
V: TRBV19
size: -
D: -
J: TRBJ1-5

CDR3: CASSPGTSGGTTYNEQFF
DNA: TGCGCCAGCAGCCCCGGGACTAGCGGGGGGACCACCTACAATGAGCAGTTCTTC
V: TRBV5-1
size: once
D: TRBD2
J: TRBJ2-1

CDR3: CASSTAGLTEAFF
DNA: TGTGCCAGCAGCACAGCAGGGCTCACTGAAGCTTTCTTT
V: TRBV9
size: few
D: -
J: TRBJ1-1

CDR3: CASRQGGQDTEAFF
DNA: TGTGCCAGCAGACAGGGAGGTCAGGACACTGAAGCTTTCTTT
V: TRBV6-8
size: -
D: -
J: TRBJ1-1

CDR3: CASSLLQGATDTQYF
DNA: TGCGCCAGCAGCTTGTTGCAGGGGGCAACAGATACGCAGTATTTT
V: TRBV5-1
size: -
D: TRBD1
J: TRBJ2-3

CDR3: CASSEEGGSPLHF
DNA: TGTGCCAGCAGTGAAGAAGGAGGTTCACCCCTCCACTTT
V: TRBV9
size: -
D: -
J: TRBJ1-6

CDR3: CASSYSYSRGTGNTIYF
DNA: TGCGCCAGCAGTTATAGCTACAGCCGGGGTACTGGAAACACCATATATTTT
V: TRBV5-1
size: -
D: -
J: TRBJ1-3

CDR3: CASSSAGAHYGYTF
DNA: TGTGCCAGCAGTTCCGCAGGGGCTCACTATGGCTACACCTTC
V: TRBV28
size: -
D: -
J: TRBJ1-2

CDR3: CASSGDSYTEAFF
DNA: TGTGCCAGCAGTGGGGACAGTTACACTGAAGCTTTCTTT
V: TRBV9
size: few
D: TRBD1
J: TRBJ1-1

CDR3: CASSIAGYLRETQYF
DNA: TGTGCCAGTAGTATAGCGGGCTATTTAAGGGAGACCCAGTACTTC
V: TRBV19
size: -
D: -
J: TRBJ2-5

CDR3: CASGTGPGQNSPLHF
DNA: TGTGCCAGCGGGACAGGTCCCGGCCAGAATTCACCCCTCCACTTT
V: TRBV19
size: -
D: TRBD1
J: TRBJ1-6

CDR3: CASSLVDRGDSPLHF
DNA: TGTGCCAGCAGCTTGGTAGACAGGGGAGATTCACCCCTCCACTTT
V: TRBV11-3
size: many
D: TRBD1
J: TRBJ1-6

CDR3: CASSLLGGLSVNEQFF
DNA: TGCGCCAGCAGCTTGCTCGGGGGGCTATCGGTCAATGAGCAGTTCTTC
V: TRBV5-1
size: -
D: -
J: TRBJ2-1

CDR3: CASRYRGRDEQYF
DNA: TGTGCCAGCAGGTACAGGGGTCGGGACGAGCAGTACTTC
V: TRBV6-8
size: -
D: TRBD1
J: TRBJ2-7

CDR3: CASFQQREQFF
DNA: TGCGCCAGCTTCCAACAGCGGGAGCAGTTCTTC
V: TRBV10-1
size: -
D: -
J: TRBJ2-1

CDR3: CASSPPRGVYQPQHF
DNA: TGTGCCAGTAGTCCTCCGCGGGGGGTGTATCAGCCCCAGCATTTT
V: TRBV19
size: -
D: -
J: TRBJ1-5

CDR3: CASSLDGVEGQPQHF
DNA: TGTGCCAGCAGCTTAGACGGGGTTGAGGGTCAGCCCCAGCATTTT
V: TRBV11-3
size: many
D: -
J: TRBJ1-5

CDR3: CASQRRGQKLRGPYNEQFF
DNA: TGCGCCAGCCAGCGACGGGGACAGAAGCTCAGAGGCCCCTACAATGAGCAGTTCTTC
V: TRBV5-1
size: -
D: TRBD1
J: TRBJ2-1

CDR3: CAGGQITGELFF
DNA: TGTGCCGGGGGACAGATCACCGGGGAGCTGTTTTTT
V: TRBV19
size: -
D: TRBD1
J: TRBJ2-2

CDR3: CASSIPGTYEQYF
DNA: TGTGCCAGTAGTATTCCAGGCACCTACGAGCAGTACTTC
V: TRBV19
size: -
D: -
J: TRBJ2-7

CDR3: CASSQLSGGTGELFF
DNA: TGTGCCAGCAGCCAACTCTCAGGGGGCACCGGGGAGCTGTTTTTT
V: TRBV14
size: -
D: TRBD1
J: TRBJ2-2

CDR3: CASTPNPGNSPLHF
DNA: TGTGCCAGCACCCCGAATCCAGGCAACTCACCCCTCCACTTT
V: TRBV6-8
size: -
D: -
J: TRBJ1-6

CDR3: CSGGPGWGMNTEAFF
DNA: TGCAGCGGTGGGCCAGGGTGGGGCATGAACACTGAAGCTTTCTTT
V: TRBV29-1
size: -
D: -
J: TRBJ1-1

CDR3: CASSVEGSTGELFF
DNA: TGTGCCAGCAGCGTAGAGGGGAGCACCGGGGAGCTGTTTTTT
V: TRBV9
size: -
D: -
J: TRBJ2-2

CDR3: CASSRSTGGASEAFF
DNA: TGTGCCAGCAGCCGGTCGACAGGGGGCGCGTCTGAAGCTTTCTTT
V: TRBV11-3
size: many
D: TRBD1
J: TRBJ1-1

CDR3: CASSLPAGGSPHSIYF
DNA: TGTGCCAGCAGTTTACCGGCAGGGGGCTCCCCCCACTCCATATATTTT
V: TRBV28
size: medium-sized
D: TRBD1
J: TRBJ1-3

CDR3: CASSFDSSYEQYF
DNA: TGTGCCAGCAGCTTTGACAGCTCCTACGAGCAGTACTTC
V: TRBV7-2
size: few
D: -
J: TRBJ2-7

CDR3: CASSLESASGANVLTF
DNA: TGTGCCAGCAGCTTAGAGTCAGCCTCTGGGGCCAACGTCCTGACTTTC
V: TRBV11-3
size: -
D: -
J: TRBJ2-6

CDR3: CASLNSLHYGYTF
DNA: TGTGCCAGCTTAAACAGCCTTCACTATGGCTACACCTTC
V: TRBV19
size: -
D: -
J: TRBJ1-2

CDR3: CASSSLSGGGELFF
DNA: TGCGCCAGCAGCTCCTTGTCAGGCGGCGGGGAGCTGTTTTTT
V: TRBV5-1
size: -
D: -
J: TRBJ2-2

CDR3: CASKDSLWREQYF
DNA: TGTGCCAGCAAGGACAGTTTATGGCGCGAGCAGTACTTC
V: TRBV6-8
size: -
D: -
J: TRBJ2-7

CDR3: CASKDRGVSTDTQYF
DNA: TGTGCCAGTAAAGATCGAGGGGTTAGCACAGATACGCAGTATTTT
V: TRBV19
size: -
D: -
J: TRBJ2-3

CDR3: CASSPIGQPQHF
DNA: TGTGCCAGCAGCCCCATAGGTCAGCCCCAGCATTTT
V: TRBV2
size: few
D: -
J: TRBJ1-5

CDR3: CASSVQGSQPQHF
DNA: TGTGCCAGCAGTGTTCAGGGTAGTCAGCCCCAGCATTTT
V: TRBV9
size: -
D: -
J: TRBJ1-5

CDR3: CASRQRGAGGTQYF
DNA: TGTGCCAGCAGGCAGCGGGGGGCCGGCGGTACGCAGTATTTT
V: TRBV9
size: few
D: TRBD2
J: TRBJ2-3

CDR3: CASSLLAGYNEQFF
DNA: TGTGCCAGCAGTTTGTTAGCGGGGTACAATGAGCAGTTCTTC
V: TRBV28
size: -
D: TRBD2
J: TRBJ2-1

CDR3: CASSYGQGGPYGYTF
DNA: TGTGCCAGCAGCTACGGACAGGGGGGGCCCTATGGCTACACCTTC
V: TRBV6-8
size: few
D: TRBD1
J: TRBJ1-2

CDR3: CASSLSSASGEAFF
DNA: TGTGCCAGCAGTTTATCCTCGGCTAGTGGTGAAGCTTTCTTT
V: TRBV28
size: -
D: -
J: TRBJ1-1

CDR3: CASVAGGLNEQFF
DNA: TGTGCCAGCGTAGCGGGGGGTTTAAATGAGCAGTTCTTC
V: TRBV6-8
size: many
D: TRBD2
J: TRBJ2-1